This T cell receptor (beta chain) was retrieved from a study of T cell responses to AZD1222 COVID-19 vaccine. Study at large: Investigators merged groups given second doses at roughly 4 or roughly 12 weeks.

Method: immunoSEQ multiplex PCR; TCRdb's copy keeps in-frame clones and lacks some. The sample has roughly 100,000 clones; roughly 89% are singletons. This clone was counted a single time. The CDR3 contains 14 residues. The V gene's germline CDR1 is SGDLS and CDR2 YYNGEE. V shed 4 bases and J 6 bases; nucleotides not matched to a gene: 9. This specimen consisted of peripheral blood, obtained on day 0 of AZD1222 vaccination. This clonotype was sampled from an adult in good health. The chain joins TRBV9 to TRBJ1-1; TRBD1 aligns across 7 bases. Here the CDR3 reads CASSLRQGSAEAFF. As DNA, the CDR3 is TGTGCCAGCAGCCTCCGACAGGGTAGTGCTGAAGCTTTCTTT.